This T cell receptor beta chain was sequenced for a study of shared clonotypes between healthy human individuals. V lost 2 bases and J lost 1, with 9 bases in between. CDR3 length: 15 residues. CDR1 and CDR2 from the germline V gene are SGHTS and YDEGEE. The method was immunoSEQ multiplex PCR; TCRdb's version includes in-frame clones alone and lacks a portion of them. In the table there are roughly 700,000 clones, around two thirds of which are singletons. Sequencing used memory CD4+ T cells sorted from blood. Subset described: CD45RA-negative fraction. This clonotype was sampled from a woman in her twenties or thirties in good health. This rearrangement joins TRBV5-8 to TRBJ2-2, with no clear D. In DNA, the CDR3 is TGTGCCAGCAGCTTAGTCTTTTTGAACACCGGGGAGCTGTTTTTT. This codes for CASSLVFLNTGELFF. The whole variable domain, filled in from reference TRBV5-8 and TRBJ2-2, reads EAGVTQSPTHLIKTRGQQATLRCSPISGHTSVYWYQQALGLGLQFLLWYDEGEERNRGNFPPRFSGRQFPNYSSELNVNALELEDSALYLCASSLVFLNTGELFFGEGSRLTVL.